The 5 T cell receptor beta chains below were found in one sample sequenced in a study of spatial heterogeneity in lung cancer. The antigens of these receptors remain unknown. Using its own MiXCR run on the 5' RACE reads, TCRdb lists one record per CDR3 protein. The sample has 5,500 to 8,500 distinct CDR3 sequences, 13% seen once. Time point reported: sample taken at primary tumor resection. General study findings and limits: The number of expanded tumor alpha and beta chains correlated with mutation number.

This material consisted of lung tumor tissue, taken at surgery. All receptors come from a male donor with early-stage non-small cell lung cancer.

The gene calls are TRBV29-1 and TRBJ2-3, with D possibly being TRBD2 (6 bases). The CDR3 is made up of 14 amino acids. Looked up from germline, CDR1 is SQVTM and CDR2 is ANQGSEA. V dropped 5 bases and J dropped 5 bases, with 17 bases sitting between them. The CDR3 DNA sequence: TGCAGCGTTAATGGCGGGTTCGGGGGAGATACGCAGTATTTT. Translating gives CSVNGGFGGDTQYF.

This clonotype is medium-sized. The chain joins TRBV20-1 to TRBJ2-3, with a weak D call TRBD2 (5 bases). V dropped 0 bases and J dropped 10 bases, with 11 bases sitting between them. CDR1 is DFQATT, CDR2 SNEGSKA, per germline (reference sequence). The CDR3 has 12 residues. CDR3 coding DNA: TGCAGTGCTAGAGATCAACTAGAGGCGCAGTATTTT. Translation: CSARDQLEAQYF.

This clonotype is termed medium-sized. This chain joins TRBV18 and TRBJ2-1, with TRBD2 matching over 9 bases. The CDR3 extends over 15 amino acids. Germline trimming cut 1 base from V and 7 bases from J; bases unmatched to any gene: 5. The germline V gene encodes CDR1 KGHSH and CDR2 LQKENI. The CDR3 DNA reads as TGTGCCAGCTCACCACGAAGCGGGAGGACGAATGAGCAGTTCTTC. Encoded protein: CASSPRSGRTNEQFF.

CDR3 sequence (DNA): TGTGCCCTGGGGGATGGACAGCCCCAGCATTTT. Its translation: CALGDGQPQHF. This chain joins TRBV7-9 and TRBJ1-5; the D gene is possibly TRBD1 (5 bases). Germline values: CDR1 SEHNR, CDR2 FQNEAQ (reference sequence). Trimming took 11 bases from V and 7 from J, leaving 12 bases between them. This CDR3 has 11 amino acids.

This clonotype was counted between two and nine times. The V call is TRBV5-5, the J call TRBJ1-2; D is uncertain. V dropped 0 bases and J dropped 4 bases, with 13 bases sitting between them. CDR3 size: 15 residues. The germline CDR1 and CDR2 sequences are SGHKS and YYEKEE (reference sequence). The CDR3 region has the DNA TGTGCCAGCAGCTTGGGGCCAGTCGAGGGCTATGGCTACACCTTC. Translating it yields CASSLGPVEGYGYTF.